The 2 T cell receptor beta chains below were found in one sample sequenced in a study of spatial heterogeneity in lung cancer. Documented time point: blood at routine non-recurrence follow-up after resection. TCRdb re-analysed the 5' RACE reads in MiXCR, keeping a single row per CDR3 protein. Among 110,000 or so distinct CDR3 sequences listed, approximately 11% were seen once. The sample was PBMCs, taken at follow-up. These receptors originate from a female donor with early-stage non-small cell lung cancer.

J is TRBJ1-2 and V is TRBV12-3 or TRBV12-4; D is unresolved. This CDR3 region has 14 residues. The ends were cut back, 7 bases at V and 2 bases at J, with 14 bases in the middle. In DNA, the CDR3 is TGTGCCAGCACCCCTACCCGTGGGAACTATGGCTACACCTTC. This gives the protein CASTPTRGNYGYTF.

J is TRBJ1-5 and V is TRBV19; 8 bases fit TRBD1. This CDR3 is 14 amino acids long. The germline gives CDR1 LNHDA, CDR2 SQIVND (reference sequence). The ends lost 8 bases at V and 4 bases at J; junction bases unmatched: 7. CDR3 bases: TGTGCCAGTGCCGACAGGGGAGGTAATCAGCCCCAGCATTTT. This encodes CASADRGGNQPQHF. Full variable domain (outside the CDR3, taken from reference TRBV19 and TRBJ1-5): DGGITQSPKYLFRKEGQNVTLSCEQNLNHDAMYWYRQDPGQGLRLIYYSQIVNDFQKGDIAEGYSVSREKKESFPLTVTSAQKNPTAFYLCASADRGGNQPQHFGDGTRLSIL.